The 18 T cell receptor beta chains below were found in one sample sequenced in a study of blood T cell repertoires in COVID-19. Sequencing was performed with immunoSEQ multiplex PCR; in TCRdb, only in-frame clones are kept and a portion is missing. The table records 70,000 to 85,000 clones, about 82% of them present only once. Sequencing was performed on peripheral blood. Every receptor here comes from a woman of 80 years or more with acute or convalescent COVID-19.

This chain joins TRBV5-1 and TRBJ1-2, with D possibly TRBD1 on 6 matching bases. In germline, CDR1 is SGHRS, CDR2 YFSETQ. The CDR3 length is 17 residues. Between the trimmed V and J ends, which lost 3 bases and 6 bases, there was a span of 24 bases. The CDR3 DNA sequence: TGCGCCAGCAGCTCGGGTAGCGGGGGCGGGGGCCTAAATGGCTACACCTTC. Protein: CASSSGSGGGGLNGYTF.

This chain uses TRBV7-2 with TRBJ1-2; 8 bases align to TRBD1. The germline gives CDR1 SGHTA, CDR2 FQGNSA. This CDR3 has 14 residues. With V trimmed by 6 bases and J by 0 bases, 3 bases remained unmatched. The CDR3 reads CASRQDRANYGYTF. The CDR3 coding sequence is TGTGCCAGCAGACAGGACAGGGCTAACTATGGCTACACCTTC.

This chain joins TRBV29-1 and TRBJ1-5, with D possibly TRBD1 on 6 matching bases. The CDR3 extends over 13 amino acids. Germline V gene data show CDR1 as SQVTM and CDR2 as ANQGSEA. V was clipped by 4 bases and J by 2 bases, with 9 bases between them. Here the CDR3 reads CSVAGGGNQPQHF. DNA for the CDR3: TGCAGCGTTGCGGGGGGCGGCAATCAGCCCCAGCATTTT. Using reference TRBV29-1 and TRBJ1-5 for the parts outside the CDR3, the full variable domain is SAVISQKPSRDICQRGTSLTIQCQVDSQVTMMFWYRQQPGQSLTLIATANQGSEATYESGFVIDKFPISRPNLTFSTLTVSNMSPEDSSIYLCSVAGGGNQPQHFGDGTRLSIL.

The chain combines TRBV3-1 (or the pseudogene TRBV3-2) with TRBJ1-2; D may be TRBD1 (6 bases). The CDR3 runs to 15 residues. Germline CDR1 is LGHDT and CDR2 is YNNKEL (reference sequence). V lost 0 bases and J lost 1, with 9 bases in between. CDR3 loop: CASSQEGRGNYGYTF. CDR3 nucleotides: TGTGCCAGCAGCCAAGAAGGCAGGGGTAACTATGGCTACACCTTC.

This chain's CDR3 is CASSPGLALKNIQYF. In DNA form, the CDR3 reads TGTGCCAGCAGCCCCGGACTAGCGCTTAAAAACATTCAGTACTTC. This chain connects TRBV6-2 or TRBV6-3 to TRBJ2-4; 9 nucleotides agree with TRBD2. V lost 6 bases to trimming and J lost 4 bases; unmatched junction nucleotides: 7. CDR3 length: 15 amino acids. Germline lookup yields CDR1 MNHEY and CDR2 SVGEGT.

This chain links TRBV11-3 with TRBJ1-4, with D possibly being TRBD1 (6 bases). This CDR3 spans 14 amino acids. Looked up from germline, CDR1 is SGHNT and CDR2 is YENEEA. The V end lost 2 bases, the J end lost 8 bases, and 12 bases lay between the germline ends. The CDR3, as DNA: TGTGCCAGCAGCTTAAGGTCAGGGGTGGAAAAACTGTTTTTT. This gives the protein CASSLRSGVEKLFF.

The J gene is TRBJ2-1, the V gene TRBV27, with 10 bases that match TRBD1. Germline V gives CDR1 MNHEY, CDR2 SMNVEV (reference sequence). The CDR3 sequence is 19 residues long. V trimming: 6 bases; J trimming: 7 bases; junction bases outside the gene matches: 21. CDR3 bases: TGTGCCAGCAGCCCTCCCAAACGGGACAGGGGTTTATTTGGGAATGAGCAGTTCTTC. It codes for CASSPPKRDRGLFGNEQFF.

This sequence joins TRBV9 and TRBJ1-3, with a weak D call TRBD1 (5 bases). The V end was cut by 4 bases, the J end by 1 base, with 9 bases between. The CDR3 extends over 14 amino acids. Germline V lookup: CDR1 SGDLS, CDR2 YYNGEE. The CDR3 is CASSSGGSGNTIYF. The CDR3 DNA is TGTGCCAGCAGCTCCGGGGGATCTGGAAACACCATATATTTT.

V and J are TRBV19 and TRBJ1-5; TRBD1 matches at 7 bases. The V segment lost 10 bases and the J segment 9 bases; nucleotides outside the gene matches: 15. This CDR3 has 14 amino acids. In germline, CDR1 is LNHDA, CDR2 SQIVND (reference sequence). This CDR3 is CATTTGAPLGPQHF. DNA of the CDR3: TGTGCCACTACAACAGGGGCCCCACTGGGGCCCCAGCATTTT.

CDR3 sequence: CASSLGGEEKLFF. CDR3 sequence (DNA): TGTGCCAGCAGCCTAGGGGGGGAGGAAAAACTGTTTTTT. This rearrangement joins TRBV3-1 (or the pseudogene TRBV3-2) to TRBJ1-4; possibly TRBD1 for D (6 bases). V gave up 4 bases and J gave up 8 bases, with 11 bases separating them. CDR3 size: 13 residues. Germline V CDR1 and CDR2: LGHDT, YNNKEL (reference sequence).

Only one count was recorded for this clone. The V and J genes are TRBV24-1 and TRBJ2-2; D is perhaps TRBD2 (6 bases). CDR3 length equals 17 residues. V dropped 0 bases and J dropped 1 base, with 11 bases sitting between them. Germline-derived CDR1 and CDR2 are KGHDR and SFDVKD. CDR3: CATSDLGSGWNTGELFF. DNA for the CDR3: TGTGCCACCAGTGATTTGGGGAGCGGGTGGAACACCGGGGAGCTGTTTTTT.

The chain joins TRBV5-8 to TRBJ1-2; TRBD1 matches at 7 bases. V lost 6 bases, J lost 6 bases, and 11 bases stayed unmatched. Germline CDR1 is SGHTS and CDR2 is YDEGEE. This CDR3 has 14 residues. The CDR3 region is CASKTLTGEHGYTF. CDR3 in DNA: TGTGCCAGCAAAACCCTTACAGGGGAGCATGGCTACACCTTC.

The rearrangement uses TRBV6-6 and TRBJ1-1, with 8 positions matching TRBD1. Germline V CDR1 and CDR2: MNHNY, SVGAGI (reference sequence). Germline trimming cut 5 bases from V and 1 base from J; bases unmatched to any gene: 6. CDR3 length: 15 amino acids. DNA for the CDR3: TGTGCCAGCAGTACGACAGGGGACCGGAACACTGAAGCTTTCTTT. Amino acids: CASSTTGDRNTEAFF.

This clone has just one count. The rearrangement joins TRBV11-2 to TRBJ2-5; TRBD1 might be the D (7 bases). CDR1 SGHAT and CDR2 FQNNGV come from the germline V gene. V shed 0 bases and J shed 7 bases, with 12 bases lying between them. The CDR3 length is 14 residues. The CDR3 coding sequence is TGTGCCAGCAGCTTAGATCAGGGGGGCGGGACCCAGTACTTC. Amino acids: CASSLDQGGGTQYF.

J is TRBJ2-2 and V is TRBV9, with 8 bases that match TRBD2. Looked up from germline, CDR1 is SGDLS and CDR2 is YYNGEE. This CDR3 region has 19 residues. Losses at the gene ends were 4 bases for V and 4 bases for J; bases not matched to a gene: 18. CDR3 sequence reads: CASSPQLLAGPTSTGELFF. In DNA form, the CDR3 reads TGTGCCAGCAGCCCTCAGCTCCTAGCGGGTCCCACGAGCACCGGGGAGCTGTTTTTT.

The chain couples TRBV9 to TRBJ2-7; D not certain. CDR1 and CDR2 (germline): SGDLS, YYNGEE. Between the trimmed V and J ends, which lost 4 bases and 3 bases, there was a span of 5 bases. The length of the CDR3 is 11 residues. CDR3 DNA sequence: TGTGCCAGCAGCCCCTTCTACGAGCAGTACTTC. It codes for CASSPFYEQYF. The whole variable domain, remainder taken from reference TRBV9 and TRBJ2-7, is DSGVTQTPKHLITATGQRVTLRCSPRSGDLSVYWYQQSLDQGLQFLIQYYNGEERAKGNILERFSAQQFPDLHSELNLSSLELGDSALYFCASSPFYEQYFGPGTRLTVT.

The CDR3 DNA reads as TGTGCCAGCAGCTCCGGGACAGGGGGCAGGAGCAATCAGCCCCAGCATTTT. It is translated as CASSSGTGGRSNQPQHF. The chain has TRBV7-2 and TRBJ1-5, with 12 bases aligning to TRBD1. The germline V gene has CDR1 SGHTA and CDR2 FQGNSA. This CDR3 has 17 amino acids. J lost 1 base, V lost 4 bases, and 5 bases had no gene match.

The V gene is TRBV30, the J gene TRBJ1-2; 8 bases match TRBD1. The CDR3 covers 14 residues. The J segment lost 4 bases and the V segment lost 3 bases, leaving 7 bases of the junction unmatched. The germline V gene encodes CDR1 GTSNPN and CDR2 SVGIG (reference sequence). The DNA of the CDR3 is TGTGCCTGGAGGCCACAGGGGGGGGTCTATGGCTACACCTTC. It encodes CAWRPQGGVYGYTF. Variable domain in full (rest from reference TRBV30 and TRBJ1-2): SQTIHQWPATLVQPVGSPLSLECTVEGTSNPNLYWYRQAAGRGLQLLFYSVGIGQISSEVPQNLSASRPQDRQFILSSKKLLLSDSGFYLCAWRPQGGVYGYTFGSGTRLTVV.